This T cell receptor beta chain was identified during a study of graft-versus-host responses after intestinal transplantation. The CDR3 sequence is 11 residues long. Trimming cost V 5 bases and J 2 bases, with 4 bases left between them. Per the germline V gene, CDR1 is LGHNA and CDR2 is YNFKEQ. Graft specimens yielded both intraepithelial and lamina propria lymphocytes. Method: immunoSEQ multiplex PCR; TCRdb's copy keeps in-frame clones and lacks some. The sample includes approximately 8,900 clones, approximately 70% of them seen just once. This sequence originates from a human patient who received an intestinal transplant, so some T cells may come from the graft donor. V gene TRBV4-2 combines with J gene TRBJ2-7, with D unclear. The specimen comprised ileum tissue, sampled 450 to 480 days after transplant. Here the CDR3 reads CASSSPYEQYF. The CDR3 coding sequence is TGTGCCAGCAGCTCTCCCTACGAGCAGTACTTC.